This T cell receptor beta chain appears in the sequencing data of a study of PD-L1 blockade in urothelial cancer. The method was immunoSEQ multiplex PCR; TCRdb's version includes in-frame clones alone and lacks a portion of them. The sample consists of 70,000 to 100,000 clones, 84% of them appearing once. Sample time point: pretreatment peripheral blood. There are 14 residues in the CDR3. From germline, CDR1 is LGHNA and CDR2 YSLEER. Trimming stripped 3 bases from V and 0 bases from J, with 5 bases between. This material consisted of PBMCs, taken around atezolizumab (anti-PD-L1) treatment. This rearrangement joins TRBV4-3 to TRBJ2-2; D uncertain. This clonotype was obtained from a man in his fifties or sixties with urothelial cancer. The CDR3 coding sequence is TGCGCCAGCAGCCACAGTACGAACACCGGGGAGCTGTTTTTT. Its translation is CASSHSTNTGELFF.